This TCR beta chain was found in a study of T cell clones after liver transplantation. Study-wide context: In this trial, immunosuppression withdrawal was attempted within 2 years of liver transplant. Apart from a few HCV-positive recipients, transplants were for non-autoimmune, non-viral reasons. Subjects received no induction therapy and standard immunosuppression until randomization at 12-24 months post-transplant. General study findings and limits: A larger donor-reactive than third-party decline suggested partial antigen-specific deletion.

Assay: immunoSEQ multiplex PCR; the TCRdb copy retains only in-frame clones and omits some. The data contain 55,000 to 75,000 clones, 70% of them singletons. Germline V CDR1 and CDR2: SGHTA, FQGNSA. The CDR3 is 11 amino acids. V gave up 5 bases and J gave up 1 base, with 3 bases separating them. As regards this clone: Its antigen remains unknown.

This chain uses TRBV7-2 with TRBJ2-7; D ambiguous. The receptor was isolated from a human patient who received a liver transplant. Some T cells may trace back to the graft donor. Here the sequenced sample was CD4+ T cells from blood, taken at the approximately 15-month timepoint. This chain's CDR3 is CASSPSYEQYF. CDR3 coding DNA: TGTGCCAGCAGCCCTTCCTACGAGCAGTACTTC.